This T cell receptor beta chain was sequenced during a study of blood T cells in healthy people across ages. Across the whole study: The template switching approach captured approximately one barcoded beta molecule for every two T cells.

In regard to this clonotype: Its antigen is undetermined.

With a J-beta primer mix and a sample-barcoded 5' primer, a second PCR ran roughly 6 to 12 cycles. With 12 random nucleotides, a template-switch adaptor tagged each individual cDNA molecule. One entry per CDR3 protein, called by TCRdb with MiXCR from the 5' RACE reads. Of approximately 850,000 distinct CDR3 sequences in the sample, approximately 44% were seen once. Unmatched junction bases numbered 9, after V lost 2 bases and J lost 4 bases. CDR3 length equals 18 residues. Germline loops: CDR1 SGHAT, CDR2 FQNNGV. Study observations and caveats: Long-lived donors had more naive CD4+ cells and higher diversity than aged donors. The study regarded diversity estimates from one million T cells as underestimates.

Sequencing was done on a sample of blood. The gene calls are TRBV11-2 and TRBJ2-3, with 13 bases fitting TRBD2. This receptor was obtained from a man between 60 and 75 years old in good health. CDR3 in amino acids: CASSLSAPGLAGADTQYF. In DNA, the CDR3 is TGTGCCAGCAGCTTATCGGCCCCCGGACTAGCGGGGGCAGATACGCAGTATTTT.